Listed here are 14 T cell receptor beta chains from one sample, sequenced in a study of T cells in Graves' hyperthyroidism and ophthalmopathy. Researchers amplified the TCR beta CDR3 regions from RNA transcripts. First-round RT-PCR of the TCR CDR3 relied on the HTBI primer set. One entry per CDR3 protein, called by TCRdb with MiXCR from the multiplex PCR reads. The sample lists about 400,000 distinct CDR3 sequences, under 15% occurring once. Sequencing was done on a sample of blood. These receptors came from a woman aged 30 to 39 with Graves' hyperthyroidism.

The V call is TRBV12-3 or TRBV12-4, the J call TRBJ1-5, with 10 bases matching TRBD1. The CDR3 has 14 amino acids. Trimming removed 5 bases from V and 8 bases from J; junction bases left unmatched: 6. Here the CDR3 reads CASSQTGGAKPQHF. Written as DNA, the CDR3 is TGTGCCAGCAGTCAGACAGGGGGCGCAAAGCCCCAGCATTTT.

The rearrangement joins TRBV28 to TRBJ2-7; 12 bases match TRBD2. Unmatched junction bases numbered 1, after V lost 2 bases and J lost 2 bases. Germline CDR1 and CDR2: MDHEN and SYDVKM. The CDR3 runs 15 residues. Here the CDR3 reads CASSLPSGRAYEQYF. CDR3 bases: TGTGCCAGCAGTTTACCTAGCGGGAGGGCCTACGAGCAGTACTTC.

This clonotype has a handful of counts. The chain employs TRBV4-2 and TRBJ1-1, with D unclear. The CDR3 consists of 12 residues. In germline, CDR1 is LGHNA, CDR2 YNFKEQ. Trimming pared 1 base from V and 6 bases from J, leaving 6 bases between. As DNA, the CDR3 is TGTGCCAGCAGCCAAGGATTCGCTGAAGCTTTCTTT. It encodes CASSQGFAEAFF.

The chain couples TRBV11-2 to TRBJ2-7; 9 bases agree with TRBD2. The junction had 3 bases not matched to a gene; V was cut back by 3 bases and J by 0 bases. The CDR3 is 15 residues long. CDR1 is SGHAT and CDR2 is FQNNGV in the germline V gene. CDR3 DNA: TGTGCCAGCAGCTTGTTTAGCGGGAGCTCCTACGAGCAGTACTTC. Translated, it gives CASSLFSGSSYEQYF.

This clonotype was counted many times. The chain links TRBV7-2 to TRBJ1-2, with 8 nucleotides matching TRBD1. The CDR3 is 16 residues long. Trimming cost V 3 bases and J 3 bases; bases outside gene matches: 9. Per the germline V gene, CDR1 is SGHTA and CDR2 is FQGNSA. Written as DNA, the CDR3 is TGTGCCAGCAGCTTCGCAGGGGGCGAAGGGGACTATGGCTACACCTTC. Translation gives CASSFAGGEGDYGYTF.

This clonotype occurred a few times. The chain uses TRBV20-1 and TRBJ2-7, with D uncertain. Looked up from germline, CDR1 is DFQATT and CDR2 is SNEGSKA (reference sequence). The CDR3 spans 15 residues. V dropped 2 bases and J dropped 0 bases, with 14 bases sitting between them. The CDR3 loop reads CSARKSQGRSYEQYF. The CDR3 DNA reads TGCAGTGCTAGAAAATCACAAGGTCGCTCCTACGAGCAGTACTTC.

This clonotype has just a few counts. The V and J genes are TRBV11-2 and TRBJ2-1; the D gene could be TRBD1 or TRBD2 (6 bases each). V was cut by 2 bases and J by 5 bases, with 10 bases left in between. Germline CDR1 SGHAT, CDR2 FQNNGV. The CDR3 contains 14 residues. The chain's CDR3 is CASSLTGAHNEQFF. CDR3 nucleotides: TGTGCCAGCAGCTTAACGGGGGCCCACAATGAGCAGTTCTTC. Full variable domain (rest looked up from reference TRBV11-2 and TRBJ2-1): EAGVAQSPRYKIIEKRQSVAFWCNPISGHATLYWYQQILGQGPKLLIQFQNNGVVDDSQLPKDRFSAERLKGVDSTLKIQPAKLEDSAVYLCASSLTGAHNEQFFGPGTRLTVL.

This clonotype was counted at least ten times. The chain employs TRBV3-1 and TRBJ2-1; D is unclear. The CDR3 totals 12 residues. The V gene lost 4 bases and the J gene lost 4 bases, with 5 bases spanning the gap. Per the germline V gene, CDR1 is LGHDT and CDR2 is YNNKEL (reference sequence). The CDR3 DNA reads as TGTGCCAGCAGCCCAGGATACAATGAGCAGTTCTTC. This codes for CASSPGYNEQFF.

This clonotype was counted at least ten times. The chain uses TRBV9 and TRBJ2-1; perhaps TRBD2 as D (6 bases). The CDR3 length is 14 residues. Germline CDR1 and CDR2: SGDLS and YYNGEE. Trimming cost V 3 bases and J 3 bases, with 10 bases left between them. This chain's CDR3 is CASSGAGGYNEQFF. CDR3 nucleotides: TGTGCCAGCAGCGGAGCGGGTGGCTACAATGAGCAGTTCTTC.

The genes are TRBV20-1 and TRBJ2-1; D ambiguous. This CDR3 is built from 15 residues. Trimming cost V 3 bases and J 4 bases, with 16 bases left between them. CDR1 is DFQATT, CDR2 SNEGSKA, per germline (reference sequence). The CDR3 DNA is TGCAGTGCTAGTGCTATGATCCGGGCTTACAATGAGCAGTTCTTC. Amino acids: CSASAMIRAYNEQFF.

This clonotype was detected many times. The CDR3 loop reads CASSTPRIPGTDTQYF. The CDR3 DNA reads as TGTGCCAGCAGTACACCCCGGATTCCGGGCACAGATACGCAGTATTTT. The gene calls are TRBV28 and TRBJ2-3; D is unclear. CDR3 size: 16 residues. Trimming stripped 5 bases from V and 1 base from J, with 16 bases between. Germline CDR1 reads MDHEN; CDR2 reads SYDVKM.

This clonotype was seen more than once but under ten times. One end of the junction does not line up with germline, which may come from a read error. This sequence joins TRBV7-9 and TRBJ1-6, with TRBD1 identical over 11 bases. Germline V gene data show CDR1 as SEHNR and CDR2 as FQNEAQ (reference sequence). This CDR3 contains 15 residues. For the CDR3, the DNA is TGTGCCAGCAGCGTAGCCGGGACAGGGGGATCACCCCTCCACTTT. Its protein is CASSVAGTGGSPLHF.

J is TRBJ2-6 and V is TRBV27; D might be TRBD1 or TRBD2, each matching 6 bases. The CDR3 extends over 16 amino acids. The germline CDR1 and CDR2 sequences are MNHEY and SMNVEV (reference sequence). V was shortened by 4 bases and J by 1 base, with 11 bases between the two germline ends. The chain's CDR3 is CASSSTGASGANVLTF. CDR3 in DNA: TGTGCCAGCAGTTCGACGGGGGCATCTGGGGCCAACGTCCTGACTTTC.

The chain is built from TRBV18 and TRBJ2-4; 9 bases are shared with TRBD1. Germline values: CDR1 KGHSH, CDR2 LQKENI. The V segment lost 1 base and the J segment 0 bases; nucleotides outside the gene matches: 13. There are 20 residues in the CDR3. The CDR3 region is CASSPLRDRAQLRAKNIQYF. CDR3 nucleotides: TGTGCCAGCTCACCACTACGGGACAGGGCCCAACTGCGAGCCAAAAACATTCAGTACTTC.